These 13 T cell receptor beta chains originate from one sample sequenced in a study of shared clonotypes between healthy human individuals. Assay used: immunoSEQ multiplex PCR; TCRdb lists only in-frame clones, some missing. The sample has about 1.5 million clones, about 96% seen once; the top ten hold more than 0.9%. Material for sequencing was naive CD4+ T cells sorted from blood. The subset was: CD45RA+ positively selected. These receptors all stem from a young man in good health.

This clone was detected once. The chain links TRBV29-1 to TRBJ2-2; no clear D. The CDR3 has 15 amino acids. The germline V gene encodes CDR1 SQVTM and CDR2 ANQGSEA. CDR3 region: CSSLGMGWDTGELFF. CDR3 bases: TGCAGTTCCTTGGGGATGGGTTGGGACACCGGGGAGCTGTTTTTT.

This rearrangement joins TRBV5-1 to TRBJ1-4; TRBD1 aligns across 7 bases. Germline trimming cut 4 bases from V and 0 bases from J; bases unmatched to any gene: 3. Germline CDR1 SGHRS, CDR2 YFSETQ. This CDR3 is built from 15 residues. The CDR3 region is CASSPGQATNEKLFF. Here the CDR3 DNA reads TGCGCCAGCAGCCCTGGACAGGCAACTAATGAAAAACTGTTTTTT.

This chain joins TRBV6-6 and TRBJ1-2; 10 bases are a match to TRBD1. The CDR3 totals 14 residues. CDR1 is MNHNY, CDR2 SVGAGI, per germline (reference sequence). V was clipped by 6 bases and J by 8 bases; unmatched bases: 9. The CDR3 DNA sequence: TGTGCCAGCAGCCCCCCGACAGGGGGCGAGGGCTACACCTTC. Translating gives CASSPPTGGEGYTF.

This clone was recorded only once. The rearrangement links TRBV6-1 to TRBJ2-1; D perhaps matches TRBD1 (5 bases). Germline V gene data show CDR1 as MNHNS and CDR2 as SASEGT. The ends were cut back, 7 bases at V and 5 bases at J, with 12 bases in the middle. This CDR3 has 13 residues. The CDR3 nucleotides read TGTGCCAGCATCAGGGAAGTAAACAATGAGCAGTTCTTC. This gives the protein CASIREVNNEQFF.

This chain links TRBV5-1 with TRBJ1-2; maybe TRBD1 (5 bases). The germline V and J ends were trimmed by 0 bases and 8 bases, with 14 bases remaining between them. The CDR3 loop spans 14 amino acids. The germline gives CDR1 SGHRS, CDR2 YFSETQ. The CDR3 DNA follows: TGCGCCAGCAGCTTGGAATCCGCGGGGCAGGGCTACACCTTC. Translating gives CASSLESAGQGYTF.

The sample holds one count of this clone. The chain is built from TRBV7-3 and TRBJ2-1, with 7 bases aligning to TRBD2. Losses at the gene ends were 4 bases for V and 8 bases for J; bases not matched to a gene: 14. The V gene's germline CDR1 is SGHTA and CDR2 FQGTGA. The CDR3 is made up of 16 amino acids. CDR3: CASSSSGREWKDEQFF. The DNA for the CDR3 is TGTGCCAGCAGCTCCTCGGGGCGGGAGTGGAAGGATGAGCAGTTCTTC.

This chain links TRBV30 with TRBJ1-2, with a weak D call TRBD1 (5 bases). With 3 bases removed from V and 5 bases from J, the gap between germline ends came to 16 bases. The germline gives CDR1 GTSNPN, CDR2 SVGIG (reference sequence). The CDR3 is 14 residues long. CDR3 amino acids: CAWSPGRGRYGYTF. The CDR3 bases are TGTGCCTGGAGCCCTGGACGGGGCAGGTATGGCTACACCTTC. Complete variable domain (other parts from reference TRBV30 and TRBJ1-2): SQTIHQWPATLVQPVGSPLSLECTVEGTSNPNLYWYRQAAGRGLQLLFYSVGIGQISSEVPQNLSASRPQDRQFILSSKKLLLSDSGFYLCAWSPGRGRYGYTFGSGTRLTVV.

This chain links TRBV5-1 with TRBJ2-1; 11 positions agree with TRBD2. Trimming cost V 2 bases and J 9 bases; bases outside gene matches: 10. CDR1 is SGHRS, CDR2 YFSETQ, per germline. This CDR3 comprises 16 residues. CDR3 in amino acids: CASSFGIAGGPAEQFF. The CDR3 coding sequence is TGCGCCAGCAGCTTTGGTATAGCGGGAGGGCCGGCTGAGCAGTTCTTC.

The V call is TRBV6-1, the J call TRBJ1-5; D uncertain. The CDR3 spans 14 residues. Germline V gene data show CDR1 as MNHNS and CDR2 as SASEGT. The V and J ends lost 7 bases and 2 bases respectively, with 12 bases between them. CDR3 amino acids: CASNRSGGNQPQHF. The CDR3 region has the DNA TGTGCCAGCAACCGATCTGGAGGCAATCAGCCCCAGCATTTT.

The rearrangement joins TRBV5-4 to TRBJ2-2; 8 positions match TRBD2. CDR1 and CDR2 from the germline V gene are SGHNT and YYREEE (reference sequence). Unmatched junction bases numbered 7, after V lost 0 bases and J lost 6 bases. The CDR3 consists of 16 residues. CDR3 amino acids: CASSLEGTRVSGELFF. CDR3 in DNA: TGTGCCAGCAGCTTGGAGGGGACTAGGGTATCCGGGGAGCTGTTTTTT.

The chain recombines TRBV29-1 with TRBJ2-7, with 7 bases lining up with TRBD2. After removal of 4 bases from V and 6 bases from J, the junction contained 9 bases not matched to a gene. Germline V gene sequence: CDR1 SQVTM, CDR2 ANQGSEA. The CDR3 loop spans 13 amino acids. CDR3 DNA sequence: TGCAGCGTTGGCCTAGCGGTTTCCACCGAGCAGTACTTC. This encodes CSVGLAVSTEQYF.

V and J are TRBV28 and TRBJ2-7; tentative D call: TRBD2 (5 bases). This CDR3 has 12 amino acids. Germline V gene lookup returns CDR1 MDHEN and CDR2 SYDVKM. V lost 7 bases, J lost 3 bases, and 10 bases lay in between. CDR3 sequence (DNA): TGTGCCAGCATGGCGGGCCGCTACGAGCAGTACTTC. Translated: CASMAGRYEQYF.

The gene calls are TRBV29-1 and TRBJ2-7; D unresolved. Germline CDR1 and CDR2: SQVTM and ANQGSEA. V gave up 7 bases and J gave up 7 bases, with 11 bases separating them. The CDR3 runs to 10 residues. In DNA, the CDR3 is TGCAGCGCTCTTTTTCGGGAGCAGTACTTC. Encoded protein: CSALFREQYF.